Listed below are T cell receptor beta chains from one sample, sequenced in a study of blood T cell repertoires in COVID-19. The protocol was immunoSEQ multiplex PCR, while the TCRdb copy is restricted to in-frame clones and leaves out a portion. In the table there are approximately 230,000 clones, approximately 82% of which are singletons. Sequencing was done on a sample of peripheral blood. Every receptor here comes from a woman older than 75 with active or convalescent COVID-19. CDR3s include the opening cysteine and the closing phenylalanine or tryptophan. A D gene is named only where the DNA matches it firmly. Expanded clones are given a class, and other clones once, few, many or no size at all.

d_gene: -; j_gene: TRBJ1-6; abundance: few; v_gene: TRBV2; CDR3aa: CASRGREGSPLHF
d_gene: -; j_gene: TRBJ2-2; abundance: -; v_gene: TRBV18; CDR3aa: CASSRRDSFTGELFF
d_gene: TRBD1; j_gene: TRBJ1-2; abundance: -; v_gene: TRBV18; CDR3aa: CASSQSGTVTGYTF
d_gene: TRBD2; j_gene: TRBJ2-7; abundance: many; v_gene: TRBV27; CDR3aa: CASRPRPLAFYEQYF
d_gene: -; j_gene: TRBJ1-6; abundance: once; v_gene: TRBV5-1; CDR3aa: CASSLEPREDSPLHF
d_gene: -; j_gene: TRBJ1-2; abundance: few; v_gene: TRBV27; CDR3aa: CASSLSKGVGGYTF
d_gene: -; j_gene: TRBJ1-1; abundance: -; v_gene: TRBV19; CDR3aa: CASRGNGLTEAFF
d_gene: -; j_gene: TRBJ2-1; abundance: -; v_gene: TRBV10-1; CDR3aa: CASSGWDEQFF
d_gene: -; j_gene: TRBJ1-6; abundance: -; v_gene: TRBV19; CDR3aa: CASSSQQGTNSPLHF
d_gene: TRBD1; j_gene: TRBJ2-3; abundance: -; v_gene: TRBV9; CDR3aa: CASSARTGDSTDTQYF
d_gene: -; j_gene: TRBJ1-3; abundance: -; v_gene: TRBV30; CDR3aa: CAWSRAGNTIYF
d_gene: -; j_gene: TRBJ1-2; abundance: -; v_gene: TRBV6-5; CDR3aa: CASMEGLNYGYTF
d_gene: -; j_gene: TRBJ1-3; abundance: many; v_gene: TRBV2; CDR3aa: CASRPQGPGNTIYF
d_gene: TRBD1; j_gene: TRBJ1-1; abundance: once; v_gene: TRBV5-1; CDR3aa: CASSLASGQGGTEAFF
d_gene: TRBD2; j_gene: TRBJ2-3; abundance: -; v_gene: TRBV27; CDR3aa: CASSPRAGTVTDTQYF
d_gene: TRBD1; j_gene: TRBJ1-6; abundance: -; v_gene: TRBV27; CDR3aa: CASSPGQGPPLIVTLHF
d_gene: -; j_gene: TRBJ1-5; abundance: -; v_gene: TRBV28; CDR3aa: CASSLGGSGNQPQHF
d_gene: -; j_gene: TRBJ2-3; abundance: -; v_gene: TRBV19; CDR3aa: CASSTQASTDTQYF
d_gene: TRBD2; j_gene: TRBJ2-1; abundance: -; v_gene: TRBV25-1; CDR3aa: CVTAGGFYNEQFF
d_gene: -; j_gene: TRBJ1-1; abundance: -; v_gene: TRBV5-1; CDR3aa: CASSLGAVQGLNTEAFF
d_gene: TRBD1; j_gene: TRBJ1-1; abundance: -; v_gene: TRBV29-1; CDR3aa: CSAHRGRMGNTEAFF
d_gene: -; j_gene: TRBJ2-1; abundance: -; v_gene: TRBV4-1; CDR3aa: CASSQEEWSSQFF
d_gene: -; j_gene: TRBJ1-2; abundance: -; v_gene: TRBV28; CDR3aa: CASSLVGVQGYTF
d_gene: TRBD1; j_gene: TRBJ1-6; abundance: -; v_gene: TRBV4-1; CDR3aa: CASSQEEGRGLNSPLHF
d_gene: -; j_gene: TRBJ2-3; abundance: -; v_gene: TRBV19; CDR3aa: CASSRLEGQDTQYF
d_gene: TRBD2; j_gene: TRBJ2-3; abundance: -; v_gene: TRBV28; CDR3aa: CASRAGGGGPDTQYF
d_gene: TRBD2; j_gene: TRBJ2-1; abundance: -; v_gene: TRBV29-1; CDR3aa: CSVEGTSGRTLSYNEQFF
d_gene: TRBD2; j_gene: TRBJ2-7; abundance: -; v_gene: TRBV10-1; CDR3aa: CASSESTSGSYEQYF
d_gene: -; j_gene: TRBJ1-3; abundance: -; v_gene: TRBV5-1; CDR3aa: CASTAGSGNTIYF
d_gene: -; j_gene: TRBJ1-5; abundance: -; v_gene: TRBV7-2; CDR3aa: CASSLWGRASNQPQHF
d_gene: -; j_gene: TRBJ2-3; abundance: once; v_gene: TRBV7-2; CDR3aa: CASSFNTDTQYF
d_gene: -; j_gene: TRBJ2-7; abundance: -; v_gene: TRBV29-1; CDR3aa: CSVVPGTGTSEQYF